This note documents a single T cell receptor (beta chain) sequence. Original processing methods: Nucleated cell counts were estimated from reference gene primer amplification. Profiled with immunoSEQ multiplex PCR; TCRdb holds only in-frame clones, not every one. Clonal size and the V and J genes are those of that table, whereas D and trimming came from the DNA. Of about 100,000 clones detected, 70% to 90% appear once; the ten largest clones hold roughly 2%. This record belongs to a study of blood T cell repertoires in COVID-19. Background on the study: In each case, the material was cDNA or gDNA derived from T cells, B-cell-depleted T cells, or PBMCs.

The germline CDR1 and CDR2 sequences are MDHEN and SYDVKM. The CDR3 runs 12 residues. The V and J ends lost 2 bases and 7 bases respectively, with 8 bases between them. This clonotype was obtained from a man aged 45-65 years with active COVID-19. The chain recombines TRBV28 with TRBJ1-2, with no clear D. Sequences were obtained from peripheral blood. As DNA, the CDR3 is TGTGCCAGCAGTTTACTAGAGAGTGGCTACACCTTC. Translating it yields CASSLLESGYTF.